This T cell receptor (beta chain) was captured by sequencing in a study of blood T cell repertoires in COVID-19. Study at large: PBMCs, B-cell-depleted T cells, or T cells were the source of the cDNA or gDNA that made up the material.

Using immunoSEQ multiplex PCR, the repertoire was profiled, and TCRdb retains in-frame clones only, with some absent. The table includes about 200,000 clones, less than 90% detected once. The CDR3 length is 18 residues. Germline V gives CDR1 SGDLS, CDR2 YYNGEE. With 3 bases clipped from V and 10 bases from J, the junction kept 15 bases outside the gene matches. This clone was observed a single time. This receptor was obtained from a human donor in a cohort sampled during active COVID-19. What was sequenced was peripheral blood. The chain is built from TRBV9 and TRBJ2-1; 14 bases match TRBD2. CDR3 DNA: TGTGCCAGCAGCGACGGGACTAGCGGGAGTGGGGTCTGGGGAGAGCAGTTCTTC. This gives the protein CASSDGTSGSGVWGEQFF.